One and the same sample provided the 24 T cell receptor beta chains below, sequenced in a study of cytomegalovirus exposure and HLA in healthy donors. Primers: 60 Vbeta forward and 13 Jbeta reverse. TCRdb keeps only in-frame clones here, not all; method: immunoSEQ multiplex PCR. The sample data list under 90,000 clones. The sequencing input was PBMCs. All receptors come from a man aged 50 to 59 in good health and CMV-seropositive.

V usage is TRBV6-1 and J usage is TRBJ2-3; D might be TRBD2 (6 bases). The germline V gene has CDR1 MNHNS and CDR2 SASEGT. This CDR3 is 13 amino acids long. Trimming shortened V by 7 bases and J by 6 bases, and 14 bases separated the two germline ends. CDR3 residues: CASTKAGSDTQYF. The CDR3 DNA sequence: TGTGCCAGCACTAAGGCGGGGAGTGATACGCAGTATTTT.

The gene calls are TRBV5-1 and TRBJ2-7, with TRBD1 identical over 8 bases. The CDR3 length is 15 residues. V gave up 0 bases and J gave up 3 bases; unmatched junction bases: 5. Germline V lookup: CDR1 SGHRS, CDR2 YFSETQ. CDR3 coding DNA: TGCGCCAGCAGCTTGGCCGGGGGACAGGACTACGAGCAGTACGTC. It is translated as CASSLAGGQDYEQYV.

This chain links TRBV6-1 with TRBJ2-5, with 8 nucleotides matching TRBD2. V gave up 7 bases and J gave up 5 bases; unmatched junction bases: 12. The CDR3 consists of 15 residues. CDR1 and CDR2 (germline): MNHNS, SASEGT. The CDR3 region has the DNA TGTGCCAGCATAAGGGGAGCGGGAGTGGGGGAGACCCAGTACTTC. The encoded protein is CASIRGAGVGETQYF.

The V and J genes are TRBV5-8 and TRBJ1-1; the D gene is possibly TRBD1 (6 bases). The V end lost 5 bases, the J end lost 6 bases, and 20 bases lay between the germline ends. From germline, CDR1 is SGHTS and CDR2 YDEGEE. The CDR3 spans 15 residues. Here the CDR3 DNA reads TGTGCCAGCAGTTTAGGGGGGGCTGAGAGGGCTGAAGCTTTCTTT. Translation: CASSLGGAERAEAFF. The full variable domain, in which reference TRBV5-8 and TRBJ1-1 provide the parts outside the CDR3, is EAGVTQSPTHLIKTRGQQATLRCSPISGHTSVYWYQQALGLGLQFLLWYDEGEERNRGNFPPRFSGRQFPNYSSELNVNALELEDSALYLCASSLGGAERAEAFFGQGTRLTVV.

The chain combines TRBV30 with TRBJ2-1, with 9 bases aligning to TRBD2. CDR3 length: 16 residues. V was pared by 1 base and J by 0 bases, with 4 bases of the junction left unmatched. Germline V lookup: CDR1 GTSNPN, CDR2 SVGIG (reference sequence). The CDR3: CAWSGSGGHSYNEQFF. The CDR3 DNA is TGTGCCTGGAGTGGTAGCGGGGGCCACTCCTACAATGAGCAGTTCTTC.

The chain uses TRBV7-9 and TRBJ1-1, with a weak D call TRBD1 (6 bases). This CDR3 comprises 14 residues. V lost 5 bases and J 0 bases, leaving 10 bases between the germline ends. CDR1 SEHNR and CDR2 FQNEAQ come from the germline V gene (reference sequence). The CDR3 DNA follows: TGTGCCAGCAGCCGCGGACAGATGAACACTGAAGCTTTCTTT. Amino acids: CASSRGQMNTEAFF.

The J gene is TRBJ1-1, the V gene TRBV25-1; 7 nucleotides agree with TRBD1. J gave up 6 bases and V 6 bases, and 10 bases lay outside the gene matches. Germline V gene data show CDR1 as MGHDK and CDR2 as SYGVNS. The CDR3 runs 14 residues. The CDR3 sequence: CASRGGQASAEAFF. The DNA for the CDR3 is TGTGCCAGCAGGGGAGGACAGGCGAGCGCTGAAGCTTTCTTT.

The chain uses TRBV10-3 and TRBJ1-3; TRBD1 agrees at 8 bases. V lost 2 bases, J lost 4 bases, and 4 bases stayed unmatched. Germline lookup yields CDR1 ENHRY and CDR2 SYGVKD. The CDR3 contains 15 residues. In DNA, the CDR3 is TGTGCCATCAGTGAGCTGGACAGGGTCGGAAACACCATATATTTT. It encodes CAISELDRVGNTIYF.

The chain carries TRBV27 and TRBJ2-3; D perhaps matches TRBD1 (5 bases). The CDR3 contains 13 residues. Looked up from germline, CDR1 is MNHEY and CDR2 is SMNVEV (reference sequence). Between the trimmed V and J ends, which lost 4 bases and 6 bases, there was a span of 11 bases. CDR3 residues: CASSWSPGDTQYF. The DNA for the CDR3 is TGTGCCAGCAGTTGGTCTCCAGGGGATACGCAGTATTTT.

This chain links TRBV5-4 with TRBJ2-1; TRBD2 aligns across 7 bases. This CDR3 has 15 residues. Germline V gene data show CDR1 as SGHNT and CDR2 as YYREEE (reference sequence). V was clipped by 3 bases and J by 4 bases; unmatched bases: 7. CDR3 protein: CASSSTSSSYNEQFF. CDR3 coding DNA: TGTGCCAGCAGCTCGACTAGCAGCTCTTACAATGAGCAGTTCTTC.

This chain links TRBV4-1 with TRBJ2-1; possible D gene TRBD1, 5 bases. The CDR3 is made up of 15 amino acids. Trimming stripped 5 bases from V and 0 bases from J, with 11 bases between. Germline V gene sequence: CDR1 MGHRA, CDR2 YSYEKL. For the CDR3, the DNA is TGCGCCAGCAGCTCAGCAGGGCACTCCTACAATGAGCAGTTCTTC. It codes for CASSSAGHSYNEQFF.

The chain is built from TRBV28 and TRBJ1-1; no reliable D call. V shed 1 base and J shed 1 base, with 7 bases lying between them. This CDR3 is built from 14 residues. CDR1 MDHEN and CDR2 SYDVKM come from the germline V gene. CDR3: CASSLSLGNTEAFF. DNA of the CDR3: TGTGCCAGCAGTTTATCTCTAGGGAACACTGAAGCTTTCTTT.

This chain's CDR3 is CASSLTDRKESEAFF. Here the CDR3 DNA reads TGCGCCAGCAGCCTAACCGACAGGAAAGAGTCTGAAGCTTTCTTT. The gene calls are TRBV5-1 and TRBJ1-1; perhaps TRBD1 as D (6 bases). This CDR3 contains 15 residues. Trimming took off 4 bases at V and 6 bases at J, with 19 bases between the two ends. The germline V gene has CDR1 SGHRS and CDR2 YFSETQ.

The chain recombines TRBV7-9 with TRBJ1-2, with 8 bases fitting TRBD1. Germline-derived CDR1 and CDR2 are SEHNR and FQNEAQ (reference sequence). CDR3 length equals 13 residues. The junction had 4 bases not matched to a gene; V was cut back by 7 bases and J by 3 bases. The CDR3 protein is CASTGQEDYGYTF. Here the CDR3 DNA reads TGTGCCAGCACGGGACAGGAGGACTATGGCTACACCTTC.

The genes are TRBV4-1 and TRBJ1-2; weak D call: TRBD1 (5 bases). Germline lookup yields CDR1 MGHRA and CDR2 YSYEKL. There are 14 residues in the CDR3. With 0 bases removed from V and 5 bases from J, the gap between germline ends came to 10 bases. The CDR3 here is CASSQDSTDYGYTF. In nucleotides, the CDR3 is TGCGCCAGCAGCCAAGATTCGACAGATTATGGCTACACCTTC.

The chain employs TRBV5-4 and TRBJ2-5, with TRBD2 matching 13 bases. The CDR3 runs to 16 residues. With 4 bases clipped from V and 3 bases from J, the junction kept 6 bases outside the gene matches. Germline V gene lookup returns CDR1 SGHNT and CDR2 YYREEE (reference sequence). The CDR3 DNA reads as TGTGCCAGCAGCCGACTAACTAGCGGGGGGGAAGAGACCCAGTACTTC. Its protein product is CASSRLTSGGEETQYF.

The chain's CDR3 is CASSLGGQGVPYEQYV. The CDR3, as DNA: TGCGCCAGCAGCTTGGGGGGACAGGGGGTTCCCTACGAGCAGTACGTC. The V call is TRBV5-1, the J call TRBJ2-7, with 11 bases identical to TRBD1. The ends lost 0 bases at V and 2 bases at J; junction bases unmatched: 4. The V gene's germline CDR1 is SGHRS and CDR2 YFSETQ. The CDR3 runs 16 residues.

This rearrangement joins TRBV10-3 to TRBJ1-1, with 11 bases identical to TRBD1. V was clipped by 7 bases and J by 1 base; unmatched bases: 8. The CDR3 runs to 16 residues. CDR1 is ENHRY, CDR2 SYGVKD, per germline. CDR3 protein: CAIKGTGGAPNTEAFF. The CDR3 DNA reads as TGTGCCATCAAGGGGACAGGGGGTGCACCGAACACTGAAGCTTTCTTT.

This chain uses TRBV5-1 with TRBJ1-3, with D perhaps TRBD1 (6 bases). With 4 bases removed from V and 7 bases from J, the gap between germline ends came to 18 bases. The germline gives CDR1 SGHRS, CDR2 YFSETQ. The CDR3 is made up of 15 amino acids. CDR3 in amino acids: CASSAGPGGRNTIYF. The DNA for the CDR3 is TGCGCCAGCAGCGCGGGGCCCGGGGGGCGGAACACCATATATTTT.

The chain carries TRBV2 and TRBJ1-4, with 9 bases lining up with TRBD1. Germline V gene lookup returns CDR1 SNHLY and CDR2 FYNNEI. The CDR3 runs to 17 residues. J gave up 0 bases and V 4 bases, and 6 bases lay outside the gene matches. This CDR3 reads CASSGRDRVPTNEKLFF. CDR3 nucleotides: TGTGCCAGCAGTGGCCGGGACAGGGTTCCAACTAATGAAAAACTGTTTTTT.

This chain uses TRBV29-1 with TRBJ2-7; the D gene is possibly TRBD2 (5 bases). This CDR3 region has 13 residues. The germline V and J ends were trimmed by 0 bases and 1 base, with 7 bases remaining between them. Germline V gene sequence: CDR1 SQVTM, CDR2 ANQGSEA. The CDR3 spells CSVEELGSYEQYF. Written as DNA, the CDR3 is TGCAGCGTTGAAGAACTAGGTTCCTACGAGCAGTACTTC.

This chain uses TRBV14 with TRBJ1-2, with D possibly being TRBD1 (6 bases). The CDR3 is made up of 15 amino acids. Germline loops: CDR1 SGHDN, CDR2 FVKESK. The V and J ends lost 0 bases and 3 bases respectively, with 11 bases between them. The chain's CDR3 is CASSQDGGAYYGYTF. The CDR3 region has the DNA TGTGCCAGCAGCCAAGATGGGGGCGCATACTATGGCTACACCTTC. The whole variable domain, filled in from reference TRBV14 and TRBJ1-2, reads EAGVTQFPSHSVIEKGQTVTLRCDPISGHDNLYWYRRVMGKEIKFLLHFVKESKQDESGMPNNRFLAERTGGTYSTLKVQPAELEDSGVYFCASSQDGGAYYGYTFGSGTRLTVV.

The chain is built from TRBV21-1 and TRBJ1-5; TRBD1, as called in the table, went unchecked against the DNA. TRBV21-1 is listed as a pseudogene. The CDR3 contains 14 residues. The CDR3 coding sequence is TGTGCCAGCAGCACCGGGACACCCAGACAGCCCCAGCATTTT. It codes for CASSTGTPRQPQHF.

The chain has TRBV21-1 and TRBJ2-2; whether TRBD2, the table's D call, matches the DNA was not checked. TRBV21-1 is flagged as a pseudogene. The CDR3 extends over 17 amino acids. CDR3: CASSTCSGSGDTGELFF. The CDR3, as DNA: TGTGCCAGCAGTACCTGTAGCGGGAGTGGGGACACCGGGGAGCTGTTTTTT.